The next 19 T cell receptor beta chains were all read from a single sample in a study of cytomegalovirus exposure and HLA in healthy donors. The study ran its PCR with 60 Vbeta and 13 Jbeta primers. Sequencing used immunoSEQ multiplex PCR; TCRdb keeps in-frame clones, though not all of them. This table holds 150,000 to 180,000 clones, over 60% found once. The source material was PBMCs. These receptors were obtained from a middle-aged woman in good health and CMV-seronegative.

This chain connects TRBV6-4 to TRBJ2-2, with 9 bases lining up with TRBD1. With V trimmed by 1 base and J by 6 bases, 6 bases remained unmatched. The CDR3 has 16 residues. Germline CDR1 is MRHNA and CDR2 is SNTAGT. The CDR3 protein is CASSDLSGTGPGELFF. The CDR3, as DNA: TGTGCCAGCAGTGACTTATCCGGGACAGGGCCCGGGGAGCTGTTTTTT.

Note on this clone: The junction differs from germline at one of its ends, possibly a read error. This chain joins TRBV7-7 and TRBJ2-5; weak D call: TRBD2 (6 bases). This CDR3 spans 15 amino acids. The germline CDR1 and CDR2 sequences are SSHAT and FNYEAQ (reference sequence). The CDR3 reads CASSQSTGGQETQYF. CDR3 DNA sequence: TGTGCTAGCAGCCAGAGTACCGGGGGCCAAGAGACCCAGTACTTC.

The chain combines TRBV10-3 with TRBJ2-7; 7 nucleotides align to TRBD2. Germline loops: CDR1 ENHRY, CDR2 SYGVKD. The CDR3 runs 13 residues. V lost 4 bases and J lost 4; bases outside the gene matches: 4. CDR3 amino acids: CAISATSKYEQYF. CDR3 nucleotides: TGTGCCATCAGTGCGACTAGCAAATACGAGCAGTACTTC.

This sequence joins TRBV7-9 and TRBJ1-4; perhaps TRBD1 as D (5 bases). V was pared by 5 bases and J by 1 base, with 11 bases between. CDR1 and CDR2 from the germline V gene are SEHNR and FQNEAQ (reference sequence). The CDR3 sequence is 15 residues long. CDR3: CASSRRGVTNEKLFF. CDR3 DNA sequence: TGTGCCAGCAGCCGAAGGGGTGTAACTAATGAAAAACTGTTTTTT.

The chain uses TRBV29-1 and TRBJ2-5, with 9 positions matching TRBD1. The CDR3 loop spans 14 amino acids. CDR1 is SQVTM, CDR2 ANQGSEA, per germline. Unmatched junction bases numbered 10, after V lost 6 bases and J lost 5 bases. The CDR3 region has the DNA TGCAGCGTCCTCGGGGGACAGGGAGGGGAGACCCAGTACTTC. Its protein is CSVLGGQGGETQYF.

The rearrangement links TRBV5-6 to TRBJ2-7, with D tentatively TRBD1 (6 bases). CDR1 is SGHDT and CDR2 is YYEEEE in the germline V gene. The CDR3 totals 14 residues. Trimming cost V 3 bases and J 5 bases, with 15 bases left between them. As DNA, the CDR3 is TGTGCCAGCAGCTGGGGAAGGGGGATCAACGAGCAGTACTTC. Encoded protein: CASSWGRGINEQYF.

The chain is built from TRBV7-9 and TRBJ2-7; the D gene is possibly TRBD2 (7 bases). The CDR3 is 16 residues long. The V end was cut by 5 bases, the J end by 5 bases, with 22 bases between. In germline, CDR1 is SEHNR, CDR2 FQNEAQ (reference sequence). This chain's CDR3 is CASSHEGGAASNEQYF. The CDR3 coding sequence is TGTGCCAGCAGCCATGAGGGGGGGGCCGCTTCTAACGAGCAGTACTTC.

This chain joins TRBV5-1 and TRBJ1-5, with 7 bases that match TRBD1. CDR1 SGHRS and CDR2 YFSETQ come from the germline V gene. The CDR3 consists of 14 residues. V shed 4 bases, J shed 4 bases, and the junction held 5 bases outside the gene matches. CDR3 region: CASSPGQQNQPQHF. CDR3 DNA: TGCGCCAGCAGCCCGGGACAGCAAAATCAGCCCCAGCATTTT.

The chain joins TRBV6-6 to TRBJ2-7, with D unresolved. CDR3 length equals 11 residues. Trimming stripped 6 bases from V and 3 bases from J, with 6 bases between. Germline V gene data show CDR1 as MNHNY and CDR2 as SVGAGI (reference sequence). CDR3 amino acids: CASSRYYEQYF. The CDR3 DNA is TGTGCCAGCAGCCGCTACTACGAGCAGTACTTC.

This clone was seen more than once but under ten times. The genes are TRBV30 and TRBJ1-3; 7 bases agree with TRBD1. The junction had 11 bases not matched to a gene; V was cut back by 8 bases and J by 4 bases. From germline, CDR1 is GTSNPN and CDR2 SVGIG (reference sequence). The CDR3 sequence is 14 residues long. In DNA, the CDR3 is TGTGCCAGGGAACAGGGGACGGCGGGAAACACCATATATTTT. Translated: CAREQGTAGNTIYF.

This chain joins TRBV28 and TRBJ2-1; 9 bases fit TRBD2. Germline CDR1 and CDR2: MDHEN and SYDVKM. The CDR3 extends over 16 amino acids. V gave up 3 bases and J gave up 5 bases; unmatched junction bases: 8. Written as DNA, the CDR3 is TGTGCCAGCAGTTTCTCGGGCGGGGGGGGGCACAATGAGCAGTTCTTC. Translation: CASSFSGGGGHNEQFF. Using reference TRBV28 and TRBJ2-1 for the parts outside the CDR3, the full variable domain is DVKVTQSSRYLVKRTGEKVFLECVQDMDHENMFWYRQDPGLGLRLIYFSYDVKMKEKGDIPEGYSVSREKKERFSLILESASTNQTSMYLCASSFSGGGGHNEQFFGPGTRLTVL.

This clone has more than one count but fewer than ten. The CDR3 region is CAILGQGHSPLHF. DNA for the CDR3: TGTGCCATCCTTGGACAGGGACATTCACCCCTCCACTTT. The chain joins TRBV6-1 to TRBJ1-6; TRBD1 agrees at 8 bases. Looked up from germline, CDR1 is MNHNS and CDR2 is SASEGT. Trimming removed 10 bases from V and 8 bases from J; junction bases left unmatched: 7. The CDR3 totals 13 residues.

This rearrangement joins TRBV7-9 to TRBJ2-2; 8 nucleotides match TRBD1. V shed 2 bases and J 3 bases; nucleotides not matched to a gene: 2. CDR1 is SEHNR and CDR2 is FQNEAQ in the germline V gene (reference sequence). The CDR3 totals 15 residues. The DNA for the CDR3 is TGTGCCAGCAGCTTAAGCAGGGGGCACACCGGGGAGCTGTTTTTT. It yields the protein CASSLSRGHTGELFF.

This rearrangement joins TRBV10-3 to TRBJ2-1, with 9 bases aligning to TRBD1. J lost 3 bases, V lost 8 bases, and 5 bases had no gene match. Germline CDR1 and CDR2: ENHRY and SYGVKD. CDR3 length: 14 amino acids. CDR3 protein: CAIGRQGDYNEQFF. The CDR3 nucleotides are TGTGCCATCGGGAGACAGGGGGACTACAATGAGCAGTTCTTC.

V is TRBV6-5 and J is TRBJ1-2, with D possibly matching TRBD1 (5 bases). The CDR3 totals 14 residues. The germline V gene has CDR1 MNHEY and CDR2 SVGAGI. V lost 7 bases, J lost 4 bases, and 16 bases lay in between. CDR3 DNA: TGTGCCAGCACTCCGCGTGGGGGAGGCTATGGCTACACCTTC. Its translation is CASTPRGGGYGYTF.

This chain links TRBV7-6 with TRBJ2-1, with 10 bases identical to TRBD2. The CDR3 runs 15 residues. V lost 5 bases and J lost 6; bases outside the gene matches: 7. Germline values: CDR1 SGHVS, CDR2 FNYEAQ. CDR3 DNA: TGTGCCAGCAGCCCTTGGACTAGCGGCTCCAATGAGCAGTTCTTC. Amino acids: CASSPWTSGSNEQFF.

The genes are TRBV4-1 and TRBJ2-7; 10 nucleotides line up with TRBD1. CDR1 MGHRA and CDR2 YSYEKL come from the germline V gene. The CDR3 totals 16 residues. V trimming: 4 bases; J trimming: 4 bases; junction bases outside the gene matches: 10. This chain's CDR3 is CASSLTSGQGSYEQYF. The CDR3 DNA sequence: TGCGCCAGCAGCCTCACCTCGGGACAGGGGTCATACGAGCAGTACTTC.

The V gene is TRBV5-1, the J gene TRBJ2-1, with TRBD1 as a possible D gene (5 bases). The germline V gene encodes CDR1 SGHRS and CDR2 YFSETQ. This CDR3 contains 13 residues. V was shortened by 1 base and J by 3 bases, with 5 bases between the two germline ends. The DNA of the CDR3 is TGCGCCAGCAGCTTGACAGGCTACAATGAGCAGTTCTTC. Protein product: CASSLTGYNEQFF.

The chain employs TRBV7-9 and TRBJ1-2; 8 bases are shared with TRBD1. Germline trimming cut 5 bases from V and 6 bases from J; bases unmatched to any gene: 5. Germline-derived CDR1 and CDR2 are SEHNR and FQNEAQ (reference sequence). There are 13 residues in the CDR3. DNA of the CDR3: TGTGCCAGCAGCCTACAGGGGGACGATGGCTACACCTTC. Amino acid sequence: CASSLQGDDGYTF.